This is a list of T cell receptor beta chains from one sample in a study of CD8 T cells in Susac syndrome. Each CDR3 protein gets one entry after TCRdb re-called the immunoSEQ multiplex PCR reads with MiXCR. Of fewer than 35,000 distinct CDR3 sequences in the sample, 94% were seen once. The sample consisted of CD8+ T cells from PBMCs. Receptors were obtained from a human donor in good health. CDR3s include the opening cysteine and the closing phenylalanine or tryptophan. Fields, in order: J gene, V gene, CDR3 protein.

TRBJ1-1 | TRBV12-5 | CASGLEVNTEAFF
TRBJ1-5 | TRBV2 | CASSEGQISNQPQHF
TRBJ1-4 | TRBV5-6 | CASSLGGRSFGKLFF
TRBJ2-1 | TRBV2 | CASSEAVGGLGSNEQFF
TRBJ1-2 | TRBV12-3/TRBV12-4 | CASSLVPGYGYTF
TRBJ1-6 | TRBV12-3/TRBV12-4 | CASRLDSNSPLHF
TRBJ2-6 | TRBV29-1 | CSVGGTSGANVLTF
TRBJ2-5 | TRBV7-2 | CASSSGLAGTFWTQYF
TRBJ2-7 | TRBV12-3/TRBV12-4 | CASSQTGYEQYF
TRBJ2-7 | TRBV29-1 | CSVGLGQGAYEQYF
TRBJ2-3 | TRBV4-3 | CASSQDWGNVQPADTQYF
TRBJ1-1 | TRBV27 | CASSLLGGANTEAFF
TRBJ1-1 | TRBV25-1 | CASSAQEYTEAFF
TRBJ2-7 | TRBV6-1 | CASDNLAYEQYF
TRBJ2-3 | TRBV6-6 | CASSRLAGRTDTQYF
TRBJ2-3 | TRBV6-5 | CASSTPGLAGTDTQYF
TRBJ2-5 | TRBV7-2 | CASSLERQTQETQYF
TRBJ1-4 | TRBV4-1 | CASSPDGGGEANEKLFF
TRBJ1-2 | TRBV6-2/TRBV6-3 | CASRPLIRDRADNYGYTF
TRBJ2-5 | TRBV7-8 | CASSLDVGTQYF
TRBJ1-1 | TRBV6-2/TRBV6-3 | CASSYGGANREAFF
TRBJ2-5 | TRBV6-1 | CASSEAQWALGETQYF
TRBJ2-7 | TRBV7-9 | CASSSVLEKRQYF
TRBJ2-3 | TRBV24-1 | CATSDHKALGDTQYF
TRBJ1-2 | TRBV7-9 | CASSLETDYGYTF
TRBJ2-7 | TRBV13 | CASSLGQGFEQYF
TRBJ2-1 | TRBV6-2/TRBV6-3 | CASSRSVEAYNEQFF
TRBJ2-1 | TRBV27 | CASSPQDRGLHEQFF
TRBJ1-6 | TRBV13 | CASSPGTYNSPLHF
TRBJ1-5 | TRBV20-1 | CSAVGDFGGQPQHF
TRBJ2-7 | TRBV6-5 | CASSQESSLEQYF
TRBJ1-2 | TRBV14 | CASSQAWGQVGYTF
TRBJ1-4 | TRBV4-3 | CASSQERPRAGEEKLFF
TRBJ1-1 | TRBV7-8 | CASSQSTTEAFF
TRBJ2-1 | TRBV12-3/TRBV12-4 | CASSATSYNEQFF
TRBJ2-3 | TRBV4-3 | CASSPRLAASGVTDTQYF
TRBJ1-2 | TRBV7-9 | CASSPGTGYGYTF
TRBJ1-5 | TRBV20-1 | CSASSSEGRTLNQPQHF
TRBJ2-7 | TRBV12-3/TRBV12-4 | CASRGSGIDLSYEQYF
TRBJ2-7 | TRBV13 | CASSQGGGLKYEQYF
TRBJ1-1 | TRBV4-1 | CASSQDGPGQMNTEAFF
TRBJ1-2 | TRBV4-3 | CASSQDGSGRGYTF
TRBJ1-6 | TRBV27 | CASSSGTGVDSPLHF
TRBJ1-5 | TRBV20-1 | CSAAGRINQPQHF
TRBJ1-5 | TRBV27 | CASSSASYSNQPQHF
TRBJ2-3 | TRBV14 | CASSQAVGLQIDTDTQYF
TRBJ1-2 | TRBV15 | CATRSPDRGLYGYTF
TRBJ1-1 | TRBV27 | CASSLSLNTEAFF
TRBJ1-4 | TRBV23-1 | CASSQLRRSKRGPNEKLFF
TRBJ1-1 | TRBV6-5 | CASSPSKRTEAFF
TRBJ1-2 | TRBV27 | CASSAGSDSGYGYTF
TRBJ1-3 | TRBV20-1 | CSARGREVSAPTIYF
TRBJ2-7 | TRBV29-1 | CSVHRFTYEQYF
TRBJ1-5 | TRBV10-3 | CAIGSGAGQPQHF
TRBJ2-3 | TRBV3-1 | CASSQAAGSGADTQYF
TRBJ2-7 | TRBV20-1 | CSASIHPSIYEQYF
TRBJ2-7 | TRBV3-1 | CASSPDLSYEQYF
TRBJ2-7 | TRBV5-1 | CASGQTSSYEQYF
TRBJ2-2 | TRBV27 | CASSPRGGRNTGELFF
TRBJ2-7 | TRBV7-8 | CASSSDLSVSSYEQYF